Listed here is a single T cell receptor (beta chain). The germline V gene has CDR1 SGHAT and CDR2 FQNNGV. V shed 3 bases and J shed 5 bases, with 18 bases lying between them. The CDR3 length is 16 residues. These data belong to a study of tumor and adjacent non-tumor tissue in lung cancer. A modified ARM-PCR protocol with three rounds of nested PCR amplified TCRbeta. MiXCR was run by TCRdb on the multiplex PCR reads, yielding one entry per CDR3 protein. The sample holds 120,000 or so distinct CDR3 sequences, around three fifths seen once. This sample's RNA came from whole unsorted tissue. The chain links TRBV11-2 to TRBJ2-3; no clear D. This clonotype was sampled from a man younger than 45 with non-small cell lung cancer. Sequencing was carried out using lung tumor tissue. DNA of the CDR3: TGTGCCAGCAGCTTGACCCCCCAGAATTCCAGAGATACGCAGTATTTT. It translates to CASSLTPQNSRDTQYF.